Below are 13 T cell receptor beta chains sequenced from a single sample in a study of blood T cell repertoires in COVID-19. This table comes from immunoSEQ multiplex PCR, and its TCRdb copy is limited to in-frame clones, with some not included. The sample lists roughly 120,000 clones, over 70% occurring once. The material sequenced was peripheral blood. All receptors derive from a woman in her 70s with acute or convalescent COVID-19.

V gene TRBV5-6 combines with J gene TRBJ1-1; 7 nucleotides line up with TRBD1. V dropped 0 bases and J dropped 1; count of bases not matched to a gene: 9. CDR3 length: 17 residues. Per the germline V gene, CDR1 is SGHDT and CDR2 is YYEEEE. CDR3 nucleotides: TGTGCCAGCAGCTTGGGGTACGTTCCAGGGGGGAACACTGAAGCTTTCTTT. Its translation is CASSLGYVPGGNTEAFF.

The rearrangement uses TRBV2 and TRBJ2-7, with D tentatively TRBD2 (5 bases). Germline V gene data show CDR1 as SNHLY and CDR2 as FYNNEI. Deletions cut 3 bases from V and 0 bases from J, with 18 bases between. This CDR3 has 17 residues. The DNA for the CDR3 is TGTGCCAGCAGTGATTCTGGGCTAGCTCACAGCTCCTACGAGCAGTACTTC. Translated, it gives CASSDSGLAHSSYEQYF.

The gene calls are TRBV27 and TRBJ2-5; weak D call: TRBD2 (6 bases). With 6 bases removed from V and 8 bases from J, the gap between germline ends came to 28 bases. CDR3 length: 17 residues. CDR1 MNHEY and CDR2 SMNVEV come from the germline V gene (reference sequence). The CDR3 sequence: CASSLGDSRMPGGTQYF. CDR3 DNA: TGTGCCAGCAGCCTCGGGGACTCCAGAATGCCCGGGGGAACCCAGTACTTC.

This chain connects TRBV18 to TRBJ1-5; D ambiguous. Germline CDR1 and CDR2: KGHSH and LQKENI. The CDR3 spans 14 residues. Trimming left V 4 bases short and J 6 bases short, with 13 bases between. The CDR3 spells CASSRATGGQPQHF. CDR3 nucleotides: TGTGCCAGCTCACGCGCGACTGGCGGTCAGCCCCAGCATTTT.

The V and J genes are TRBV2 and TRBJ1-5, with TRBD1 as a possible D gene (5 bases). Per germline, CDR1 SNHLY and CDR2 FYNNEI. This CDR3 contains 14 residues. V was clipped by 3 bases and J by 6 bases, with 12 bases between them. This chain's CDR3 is CASSDSGAFQPQHF. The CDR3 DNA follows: TGTGCCAGCAGTGATTCTGGGGCCTTTCAGCCCCAGCATTTT.

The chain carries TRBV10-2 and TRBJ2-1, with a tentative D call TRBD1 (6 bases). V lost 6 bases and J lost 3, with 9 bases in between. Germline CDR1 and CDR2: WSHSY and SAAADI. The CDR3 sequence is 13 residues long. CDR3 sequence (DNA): TGCGCCAGCAGAGTGGACAGCTACAATGAGCAGTTCTTC. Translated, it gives CASRVDSYNEQFF.

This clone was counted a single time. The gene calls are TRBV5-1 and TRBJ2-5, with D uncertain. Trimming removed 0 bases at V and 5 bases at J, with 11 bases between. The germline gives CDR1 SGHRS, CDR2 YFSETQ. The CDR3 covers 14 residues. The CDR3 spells CASSLELGSETQYF. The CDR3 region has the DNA TGCGCCAGCAGCTTGGAGTTGGGCTCGGAGACCCAGTACTTC.

The CDR3 DNA is TGTGCCAGCAGCGTAGTCGGACAGACAAGCACAGATACGCAGTATTTT. Its translation is CASSVVGQTSTDTQYF. This chain joins TRBV9 and TRBJ2-3; TRBD1 is a possible D gene (6 bases). The germline gives CDR1 SGDLS, CDR2 YYNGEE. Trimming took 0 bases from V and 0 from J, leaving 11 bases between them. The CDR3 is made up of 16 amino acids. Together with reference TRBV9 and TRBJ2-3, the CDR3 gives the full variable domain: DSGVTQTPKHLITATGQRVTLRCSPRSGDLSVYWYQQSLDQGLQFLIQYYNGEERAKGNILERFSAQQFPDLHSELNLSSLELGDSALYFCASSVVGQTSTDTQYFGPGTRLTVL.

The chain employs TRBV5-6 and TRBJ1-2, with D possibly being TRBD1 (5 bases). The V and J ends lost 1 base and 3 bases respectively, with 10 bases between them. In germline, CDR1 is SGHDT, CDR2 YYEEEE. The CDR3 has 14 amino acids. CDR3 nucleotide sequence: TGTGCCAGCAGCTTGAAGGGGCAGGACTATGGCTACACCTTC. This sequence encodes CASSLKGQDYGYTF. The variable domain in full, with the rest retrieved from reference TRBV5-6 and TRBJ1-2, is DAGVTQSPTHLIKTRGQQVTLRCSPKSGHDTVSWYQQALGQGPQFIFQYYEEEERQRGNFPDRFSGHQFPNYSSELNVNALLLGDSALYLCASSLKGQDYGYTFGSGTRLTVV.

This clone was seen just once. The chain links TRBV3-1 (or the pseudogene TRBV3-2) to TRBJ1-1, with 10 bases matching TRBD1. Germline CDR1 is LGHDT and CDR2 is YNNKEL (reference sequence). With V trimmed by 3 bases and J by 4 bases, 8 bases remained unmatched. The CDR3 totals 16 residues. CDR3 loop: CASSQISGTGVTEAFF. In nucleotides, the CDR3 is TGTGCCAGCAGCCAGATATCCGGGACAGGGGTCACTGAAGCTTTCTTT.

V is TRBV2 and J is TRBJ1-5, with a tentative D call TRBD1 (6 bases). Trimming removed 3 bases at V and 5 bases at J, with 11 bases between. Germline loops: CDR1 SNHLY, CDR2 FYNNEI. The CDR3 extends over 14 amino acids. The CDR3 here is CASSDGQGHQPQHF. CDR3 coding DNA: TGTGCCAGCAGTGACGGGCAGGGGCATCAGCCCCAGCATTTT.

The chain's CDR3 is CASTAPGGQPQHF. Written as DNA, the CDR3 is TGTGCCAGCACGGCCCCCGGAGGGCAGCCCCAGCATTTT. This chain links TRBV6-5 with TRBJ1-5; D gene ambiguous. Germline assignment: CDR1 MNHEY and CDR2 SVGAGI. This CDR3 region has 13 residues. Between the trimmed V and J ends, which lost 7 bases and 7 bases, there was a span of 14 bases.

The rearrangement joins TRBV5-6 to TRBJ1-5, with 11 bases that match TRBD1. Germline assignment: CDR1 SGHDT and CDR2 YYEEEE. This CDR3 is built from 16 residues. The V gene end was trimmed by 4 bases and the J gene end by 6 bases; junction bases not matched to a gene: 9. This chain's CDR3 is CASSLGWTGGSQPQHF. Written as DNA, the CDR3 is TGTGCCAGCAGCCTTGGCTGGACAGGGGGCAGTCAGCCCCAGCATTTT.